Included here is one T cell receptor (beta chain) sequence, with context. The V gene's germline CDR1 is SGHNT and CDR2 YYREEE (reference sequence). Trimming stripped 4 bases from V and 1 base from J, with 11 bases between. This CDR3 spans 14 amino acids. These data originate in a study of blood T cell repertoires in COVID-19. Overall study context: Acute and convalescent COVID-19 specimens originated in the United States, Italy and Spain. T cells, B-cell-depleted T cells, or PBMCs provided the cDNA or gDNA that served as material.

Original data processing: Reference gene primer amplification gave estimated nucleated cell counts. Sequencing was performed with immunoSEQ multiplex PCR; in TCRdb, only in-frame clones are kept and a portion is missing. The V and J calls and the clone size are those of that table, but D and trimming were determined from the DNA. The repertoire holds 50,000 to 75,000 clones, with roughly 90% as singletons. Material for sequencing was peripheral blood. The chain uses TRBV5-4 and TRBJ1-1; D is unclear. The source is a man aged 60 to 69 with acute or convalescent COVID-19. Here the CDR3 DNA reads TGTGCCAGCAGCGCGGAGCCGTCGAACACTGAAGCTTTCTTT. Its translation is CASSAEPSNTEAFF.